This T cell receptor beta chain was sequenced for a study of cytomegalovirus exposure and HLA in healthy donors. Study as a whole: The 90 to 150 validation repertoires used a platform that matched the one used for the roughly 650 first-cohort repertoires, as a later analysis reported.

Using immunoSEQ multiplex PCR, the repertoire was profiled, and TCRdb retains in-frame clones only, with some absent. The data contain over 80,000 clones, approximately 81% of them singletons. J gave up 6 bases and V 4 bases, and 8 bases lay outside the gene matches. Germline CDR1 is LGHNT and CDR2 is FRNRAP. The CDR3 totals 16 residues. Sequencing input: PBMCs. The receptor was isolated from a man between 18 and 35 years old in good health and CMV-seropositive. The chain links TRBV12-5 to TRBJ1-5; 11 nucleotides align to TRBD1. The CDR3, as DNA: TGTGCTAGTGGTTCCTCGGACAGGGGGCTTTTTCAGCCCCAGCATTTT. The encoded protein is CASGSSDRGLFQPQHF.